This T cell receptor (beta chain) was observed in a study of technical replicates of blood from several donors. Germline V gene lookup returns CDR1 LNHDA and CDR2 SQIVND (reference sequence). The CDR3 loop spans 14 amino acids. The germline V and J ends were trimmed by 5 bases and 0 bases, with 10 bases remaining between them. Here immunoSEQ multiplex PCR was the method, and the copy in TCRdb shows in-frame clones only, minus some. The table records tens of thousands of clones, roughly 90% of them present only once. The chain has TRBV19 and TRBJ1-2, with D possibly TRBD1 on 5 matching bases. The TCR originated in a human donor in good health. Sequencing was performed on T cells isolated from PBMCs. CDR3 protein: CASSPRQTNYGYTF. CDR3 DNA sequence: TGTGCCAGTAGTCCCCGACAGACTAACTATGGCTACACCTTC.